These T cell receptor beta chains were read from a single sample in a study of blood T cell repertoires in COVID-19. The assay was immunoSEQ multiplex PCR, and TCRdb's table has in-frame clones only and misses some. In the table there are 200,000 to 250,000 clones, about four fifths of which are singletons. Sequencing input: peripheral blood. These receptors all stem from a woman under 30 with acute or convalescent COVID-19. Each CDR3 is given with its conserved first and last residue.

CDR3: CASSLTNSFQETQYF
V: TRBV5-4
J: TRBJ2-5

CDR3: CASSRRTFVADTQYF
V: TRBV6-5
J: TRBJ2-3

CDR3: CASSGGQGHQPQHF
V: TRBV2
J: TRBJ1-5

CDR3: CASSLRAGLEAFF
V: TRBV12-3/TRBV12-4
J: TRBJ1-1

CDR3: CASSSATGQYF
V: TRBV5-6
J: TRBJ2-7

CDR3: CASSQFRYNSPLHF
V: TRBV4-3
J: TRBJ1-6

CDR3: CASSYSGRASAYNEQFF
V: TRBV27
J: TRBJ2-1

CDR3: CASSFVGVREGPTDTQYF
V: TRBV27
J: TRBJ2-3

CDR3: CASSYGQGPSEQYF
V: TRBV6-5
J: TRBJ2-7

CDR3: CATNAGAGYEQYF
V: TRBV15
J: TRBJ2-7

CDR3: CASSLPGLAGAGEQFF
V: TRBV28
J: TRBJ2-1

CDR3: CASSTDWDRRNQPQHF
V: TRBV19
J: TRBJ1-5

CDR3: CASSLETLAGLFTGELFF
V: TRBV5-1
J: TRBJ2-2

CDR3: CAISEYAGTANYEQYF
V: TRBV10-3
J: TRBJ2-7

CDR3: CATSDGQGKDTQYF
V: TRBV24-1
J: TRBJ2-3

CDR3: CASSYSPGANYGYTF
V: TRBV6-5
J: TRBJ1-2

CDR3: CASSLGGLAGGETQYF
V: TRBV7-3
J: TRBJ2-5

CDR3: CASSFFDNEQFF
V: TRBV6-2/TRBV6-3
J: TRBJ2-1

CDR3: CASSALFFSGELFF
V: TRBV9
J: TRBJ2-2

CDR3: CASSFTSRAPPFF
V: TRBV7-8
J: TRBJ2-1

CDR3: CASSLALVNTEAFF
V: TRBV5-1
J: TRBJ1-1

CDR3: CASSIHYGGYTF
V: TRBV19
J: TRBJ1-2

CDR3: CASSLGAGTGMSYEQYF
V: TRBV5-1
J: TRBJ2-7

CDR3: CASSLGTSGINEQFF
V: TRBV27
J: TRBJ2-1

CDR3: CASSLSIIGQGPLAKNIQYF
V: TRBV27
J: TRBJ2-4

CDR3: CASSGPLAHEAQYF
V: TRBV27
J: TRBJ2-5

CDR3: CATSYYGDSGNTIYF
V: TRBV15
J: TRBJ1-3

CDR3: CASSVDMSSYNSPLHF
V: TRBV9
J: TRBJ1-6

CDR3: CAWTTGTANSPLHF
V: TRBV30
J: TRBJ1-6

CDR3: CASRPTAMNTEAFF
V: TRBV27
J: TRBJ1-1

CDR3: CASSLTRLAGSYNEQFF
V: TRBV5-6
J: TRBJ2-1

CDR3: CASSYSTGGPSYEQYF
V: TRBV6-5
J: TRBJ2-7

CDR3: CASSLYGDSGNTIYF
V: TRBV5-1
J: TRBJ1-3

CDR3: CASSSHREEETQYF
V: TRBV6-6
J: TRBJ2-5

CDR3: CATSHSGRSTDTQYF
V: TRBV15
J: TRBJ2-3

CDR3: CASSYPPPGNYGYTF
V: TRBV6-2/TRBV6-3
J: TRBJ1-2

CDR3: CASSLAGWEVSDTQYF
V: TRBV7-2
J: TRBJ2-3

CDR3: CASSQDRAGDPPNEQFF
V: TRBV4-3
J: TRBJ2-1

CDR3: CASRPDRGDAFF
V: TRBV5-1
J: TRBJ1-1

CDR3: CASSLELAGYEQYF
V: TRBV5-1
J: TRBJ2-7

CDR3: CSVEYFADTQYF
V: TRBV29-1
J: TRBJ2-3

CDR3: CASSLEVVGPQHF
V: TRBV28
J: TRBJ1-5

CDR3: CSVAGPYEQYF
V: TRBV29-1
J: TRBJ2-7

CDR3: CASSVANRDTGANVLTF
V: TRBV25-1
J: TRBJ2-6